Below are 29 T cell receptor beta chains sequenced from a single sample in a study of blood T cell repertoires in COVID-19. Libraries were prepared by immunoSEQ multiplex PCR; TCRdb keeps only in-frame clonotypes and omits some of them. The table has 50,000 to 70,000 clones, 80% to 90% seen once. Material for sequencing was peripheral blood. The receptors originated from a woman aged 55-70 years with acute or convalescent COVID-19.

V and J are TRBV11-2 and TRBJ2-7; a possible D gene is TRBD2 (5 bases). With 2 bases removed from V and 7 bases from J, the gap between germline ends came to 15 bases. In germline, CDR1 is SGHAT, CDR2 FQNNGV. This CDR3 spans 14 amino acids. CDR3 coding DNA: TGTGCCAGCAGCTTAAACGCGGGTCCGGAAGAGCAGTACTTC. Translating gives CASSLNAGPEEQYF. Variable domain in full (rest from reference TRBV11-2 and TRBJ2-7): EAGVAQSPRYKIIEKRQSVAFWCNPISGHATLYWYQQILGQGPKLLIQFQNNGVVDDSQLPKDRFSAERLKGVDSTLKIQPAKLEDSAVYLCASSLNAGPEEQYFGPGTRLTVT.

This clone was observed a single time. This chain connects TRBV6-5 to TRBJ1-2; a weak D match, TRBD1 (5 bases). CDR3 size: 14 residues. Germline lookup yields CDR1 MNHEY and CDR2 SVGAGI. The ends were cut back, 6 bases at V and 8 bases at J, with 19 bases in the middle. The CDR3 bases are TGTGCCAGCAGCGGCCTTGGGGCAGGGAAGGGCTACACCTTC. Its translation: CASSGLGAGKGYTF.

This clone has just one count. This chain links TRBV19 with TRBJ1-3; 8 bases align to TRBD1. The CDR3 sequence is 14 residues long. CDR1 and CDR2 from the germline V gene are LNHDA and SQIVND (reference sequence). The ends lost 4 bases at V and 8 bases at J; junction bases unmatched: 7. The DNA of the CDR3 is TGTGCCAGTAGTAAGGGACAGGCGGTGGACACCATATATTTT. It yields the protein CASSKGQAVDTIYF.

CDR3 amino acids: CASNTGDSYNSPLHF. CDR3 in DNA: TGTGCCAGCAACACAGGCGACTCCTATAATTCACCCCTCCACTTT. V gene TRBV28 combines with J gene TRBJ1-6, with D maybe TRBD1 (5 bases). The CDR3 sequence is 15 residues long. Trimming removed 7 bases from V and 0 bases from J, with 10 bases in between. Germline V gene lookup returns CDR1 MDHEN and CDR2 SYDVKM.

This chain connects TRBV18 to TRBJ2-2, with D tentatively TRBD1 (6 bases). The CDR3 loop spans 16 amino acids. V lost 4 bases and J lost 1, with 13 bases in between. The V gene's germline CDR1 is KGHSH and CDR2 LQKENI. The CDR3 DNA follows: TGTGCCAGCTCACTTTCCGGGGACAAGAACACCGGGGAGCTGTTTTTT. As protein: CASSLSGDKNTGELFF. The full variable domain, completed using reference TRBV18 and TRBJ2-2, is NAGVMQNPRHLVRRRGQEARLRCSPMKGHSHVYWYRQLPEEGLKFMVYLQKENIIDESGMPKERFSAEFPKEGPSILRIQQVVRGDSAAYFCASSLSGDKNTGELFFGEGSRLTVL.

This chain uses TRBV7-9 with TRBJ1-1; TRBD1 agrees at 7 bases. This CDR3 region has 16 residues. Germline CDR1 is SEHNR and CDR2 is FQNEAQ (reference sequence). After removal of 5 bases from V and 4 bases from J, the junction contained 13 bases not matched to a gene. The DNA for the CDR3 is TGTGCCAGCAGCCACCGACAGGGTAATCTTTTCACTGAAGCTTTCTTT. As protein: CASSHRQGNLFTEAFF.

This clone was recorded once. This sequence joins TRBV6-5 and TRBJ2-7; TRBD2 matches at 7 bases. The trim removed 3 bases at V and 6 bases at J, leaving 11 bases unmatched. CDR1 is MNHEY and CDR2 is SVGAGI in the germline V gene. The CDR3 length is 15 residues. CDR3 nucleotide sequence: TGTGCCAGCAGTTATTCGGGAGGCCAGGGCAGCGAGCAGTACTTC. This translates into CASSYSGGQGSEQYF.

The gene calls are TRBV7-8 and TRBJ2-7; 10 positions agree with TRBD1. Germline trimming cut 5 bases from V and 3 bases from J; bases unmatched to any gene: 4. The CDR3 length is 14 residues. Germline V CDR1 and CDR2: SGHVS, FQNEAQ. CDR3: CASSLDRGLYEQYF. The CDR3 nucleotides are TGTGCCAGCAGCCTAGACAGGGGGCTCTACGAGCAGTACTTC.

J is TRBJ2-2 and V is TRBV13, with 13 bases lining up with TRBD2. The CDR3 length is 17 residues. V dropped 3 bases and J dropped 1; count of bases not matched to a gene: 2. Per the germline V gene, CDR1 is PRHDT and CDR2 is FYEKMQ (reference sequence). The CDR3 coding sequence is TGTGCCAGCAGCTTTTGGACTAGCGGGGGGAACACCGGGGAGCTGTTTTTT. Its protein is CASSFWTSGGNTGELFF. Full variable domain (rest looked up from reference TRBV13 and TRBJ2-2): AAGVIQSPRHLIKEKRETATLKCYPIPRHDTVYWYQQGPGQDPQFLISFYEKMQSDKGSIPDRFSAQQFSDYHSELNMSSLELGDSALYFCASSFWTSGGNTGELFFGEGSRLTVL.

The chain links TRBV24-1 to TRBJ2-1; D not resolved. Germline CDR1 is KGHDR and CDR2 is SFDVKD. Trimming stripped 3 bases from V and 9 bases from J, with 8 bases between. This CDR3 is built from 12 residues. The CDR3 loop reads CATSDQNAEQFF. For the CDR3, the DNA is TGTGCCACCAGTGATCAGAACGCTGAGCAGTTCTTC.

The V call is TRBV5-1, the J call TRBJ1-1, with 7 bases lining up with TRBD1. The CDR3 runs 14 residues. Germline trimming cut 2 bases from V and 4 bases from J; bases unmatched to any gene: 5. In germline, CDR1 is SGHRS, CDR2 YFSETQ. Written as DNA, the CDR3 is TGCGCCAGCAGCTTAGGGGGCTTCCCCACTGAAGCTTTCTTT. The encoded protein is CASSLGGFPTEAFF. Looking up the rest from reference TRBV5-1 and TRBJ1-1 gives the full variable domain: KAGVTQTPRYLIKTRGQQVTLSCSPISGHRSVSWYQQTPGQGLQFLFEYFSETQRNKGNFPGRFSGRQFSNSRSEMNVSTLELGDSALYLCASSLGGFPTEAFFGQGTRLTVV.

The chain is built from TRBV19 and TRBJ1-2; 8 bases are shared with TRBD1. Germline-derived CDR1 and CDR2 are LNHDA and SQIVND (reference sequence). V dropped 5 bases and J dropped 7; count of bases not matched to a gene: 6. The length of the CDR3 is 13 residues. CDR3 DNA: TGTGCCAGTAGTCCTCGGACAGGGAGTGGCTACACCTTC. Its protein product is CASSPRTGSGYTF. The full variable domain, rest sourced from reference TRBV19 and TRBJ1-2, is DGGITQSPKYLFRKEGQNVTLSCEQNLNHDAMYWYRQDPGQGLRLIYYSQIVNDFQKGDIAEGYSVSREKKESFPLTVTSAQKNPTAFYLCASSPRTGSGYTFGSGTRLTVV.

The J gene is TRBJ2-1, the V gene TRBV18; 7 nucleotides line up with TRBD2. The CDR3 totals 17 residues. V was clipped by 2 bases and J by 7 bases; unmatched bases: 14. CDR1 is KGHSH, CDR2 LQKENI, per germline. CDR3 region: CASSPSSATSSRNEQFF. CDR3 nucleotide sequence: TGTGCCAGCTCACCATCATCGGCGACTAGCTCTCGGAATGAGCAGTTCTTC.

The rearrangement uses TRBV29-1 and TRBJ2-7; a possible D gene is TRBD2 (6 bases). V gave up 1 base and J gave up 2 bases, with 6 bases separating them. This CDR3 has 12 residues. CDR1 is SQVTM and CDR2 is ANQGSEA in the germline V gene. CDR3 sequence: CSVEGGAYEQYF. CDR3 DNA: TGCAGCGTTGAAGGGGGGGCCTACGAGCAGTACTTC.

The chain is built from TRBV12-5 and TRBJ2-3, with 8 bases lining up with TRBD2. There are 17 residues in the CDR3. Losses at the gene ends were 6 bases for V and 2 bases for J; bases not matched to a gene: 13. Germline V CDR1 and CDR2: LGHNT, FRNRAP. The CDR3 loop is CASGPPYGGGDTDTQYF. The CDR3 bases are TGTGCTAGTGGGCCGCCATACGGGGGGGGTGACACAGATACGCAGTATTTT.

As DNA, the CDR3 is TGTGCCAGCAGTTACAGATCTCAGACACATAATTCACCCCTCCACTTT. It specifies CASSYRSQTHNSPLHF. V usage is TRBV6-5 and J usage is TRBJ1-6; no definite D call. Deletions cut 2 bases from V and 5 bases from J, with 13 bases between. The CDR3 length is 16 residues. The V gene's germline CDR1 is MNHEY and CDR2 SVGAGI.

The rearrangement uses TRBV7-9 and TRBJ1-2, with 12 bases fitting TRBD1. The ends lost 5 bases at V and 8 bases at J; junction bases unmatched: 12. There are 16 residues in the CDR3. Per the germline V gene, CDR1 is SEHNR and CDR2 is FQNEAQ (reference sequence). The CDR3 sequence is CASSPRSGQGAGGYTF. The CDR3 DNA follows: TGTGCCAGCAGCCCCCGTTCGGGACAGGGGGCAGGAGGCTACACCTTC.

This chain joins TRBV30 and TRBJ1-4; D gene uncertain. CDR1 and CDR2 (germline): GTSNPN, SVGIG (reference sequence). CDR3 length: 10 amino acids. V was cut by 8 bases and J by 8 bases, with 9 bases left in between. The CDR3 spells CARDTEKLFF. The CDR3 DNA reads TGTGCCCGCGACACAGAAAAACTGTTTTTT.

V and J are TRBV6-6 and TRBJ1-3; D ambiguous. Germline V gene sequence: CDR1 MNHNY, CDR2 SVGAGI (reference sequence). CDR3 length: 13 amino acids. Trimming removed 7 bases from V and 5 bases from J, with 12 bases in between. The CDR3 DNA reads as TGTGCCAGCAAGGAGGAATTTAGAAACACCATATATTTT. It encodes CASKEEFRNTIYF.

The V call is TRBV6-5, the J call TRBJ2-2; 8 bases map to TRBD1. Germline V lookup: CDR1 MNHEY, CDR2 SVGAGI. The CDR3 sequence is 13 residues long. The trim removed 8 bases at V and 1 base at J, leaving 0 bases unmatched. The CDR3: CASDRGNTGELFF. In DNA form, the CDR3 reads TGTGCCAGCGACAGGGGGAACACCGGGGAGCTGTTTTTT.

This clone occurred once. The rearrangement uses TRBV25-1 and TRBJ2-3, with D maybe TRBD2 (6 bases). V was cut by 1 base and J by 5 bases, with 10 bases left in between. Germline V gene sequence: CDR1 MGHDK, CDR2 SYGVNS. The CDR3 is made up of 14 amino acids. The CDR3 region is CASSEWGLGDTQYF. The CDR3 bases are TGTGCCAGCAGTGAATGGGGACTTGGAGATACGCAGTATTTT.

The chain links TRBV5-4 to TRBJ1-2, with a possible D match to TRBD1 (5 bases). Trimming pared 2 bases from V and 6 bases from J, leaving 17 bases between. Per germline, CDR1 SGHNT and CDR2 YYREEE (reference sequence). CDR3 length: 15 amino acids. The CDR3 loop reads CASSFSQGGYDGYTF. CDR3 DNA sequence: TGTGCCAGCAGCTTCAGCCAGGGTGGTTATGATGGCTACACCTTC.

This clone has a handful of counts. The chain couples TRBV6-4 to TRBJ2-2; TRBD2 matches 9 bases. The length of the CDR3 is 15 residues. J gave up 5 bases and V 5 bases, and 6 bases lay outside the gene matches. Looked up from germline, CDR1 is MRHNA and CDR2 is SNTAGT. The CDR3 sequence: CASSPLAGATGELFF. CDR3 in DNA: TGTGCCAGCAGTCCATTAGCGGGGGCAACCGGGGAGCTGTTTTTT.

The gene calls are TRBV29-1 and TRBJ1-2; TRBD1 matches 9 bases. Germline loops: CDR1 SQVTM, CDR2 ANQGSEA. The CDR3 consists of 16 residues. V gave up 4 bases and J gave up 4 bases; unmatched junction bases: 13. CDR3 amino acids: CSVAMTGGEESYGYTF. CDR3 sequence (DNA): TGCAGCGTTGCCATGACAGGGGGTGAAGAAAGCTATGGCTACACCTTC.

The chain links TRBV10-1 to TRBJ1-1; D is ambiguous. The CDR3 has 13 residues. From germline, CDR1 is WNHNN and CDR2 SYGVQD (reference sequence). V lost 5 bases and J 1 base, leaving 8 bases between the germline ends. The CDR3 loop reads CASSRTGNTEAFF. CDR3 DNA: TGCGCCAGCAGTAGAACGGGGAACACTGAAGCTTTCTTT.

The rearrangement joins TRBV29-1 to TRBJ2-5; 8 bases are shared with TRBD1. CDR3 length: 16 residues. Germline V gene sequence: CDR1 SQVTM, CDR2 ANQGSEA. V lost 6 bases and J lost 3; bases outside the gene matches: 15. CDR3 in DNA: TGCAGCGTAAAGGACAGGGAGTGGTTTGTTGAAGAGACCCAGTACTTC. It codes for CSVKDREWFVEETQYF. Complete variable domain (other parts from reference TRBV29-1 and TRBJ2-5): SAVISQKPSRDICQRGTSLTIQCQVDSQVTMMFWYRQQPGQSLTLIATANQGSEATYESGFVIDKFPISRPNLTFSTLTVSNMSPEDSSIYLCSVKDREWFVEETQYFGPGTRLLVL.

The CDR3 DNA reads as TGCGCCAGCAGCTTGGAGACAGGCCGACTAGAAAAACTGTTTTTT. It yields the protein CASSLETGRLEKLFF. The chain employs TRBV5-1 and TRBJ1-4, with TRBD1 as a possible D gene (6 bases). This CDR3 contains 15 residues. V lost 0 bases, J lost 8 bases, and 14 bases lay in between. Germline CDR1 is SGHRS and CDR2 is YFSETQ.

This clone appeared a single time. This chain joins TRBV6-1 and TRBJ2-1, with TRBD2 matching 12 bases. Per germline, CDR1 MNHNS and CDR2 SASEGT. CDR3 length: 18 amino acids. The junction had 8 bases not matched to a gene; V was cut back by 4 bases and J by 1 base. In DNA, the CDR3 is TGTGCCAGCAGTGCCCTAGCGGGGGGGCTCGGATCCTACAATGAGCAGTTCTTC. Protein: CASSALAGGLGSYNEQFF.

CDR3 coding DNA: TGTGCCAGCTCACCAGACAGCCCCCCCGGGGAGCTGTTTTTT. This sequence encodes CASSPDSPPGELFF. The chain carries TRBV18 and TRBJ2-2; possibly TRBD1 for D (5 bases). The CDR3 length is 14 residues. The V and J ends lost 2 bases and 6 bases respectively, with 10 bases between them. Per the germline V gene, CDR1 is KGHSH and CDR2 is LQKENI.